This entry lists 9 T cell receptor beta chains sequenced from one sample in a study of blood T cells in healthy people across ages. A J-beta primer mix and a sample-barcoded 5' primer were used in a second PCR of about 6 to 12 cycles. A single record per CDR3 protein comes from TCRdb applying MiXCR to the 5' RACE reads. The data show some 1,500,000 distinct CDR3 sequences, with under 55% seen just once and more than 4% held by the top ten. Sequenced sample: blood. These receptors all stem from a woman between 18 and 30 years old in good health.

There are a few counts of this clonotype. This chain joins TRBV10-2 and TRBJ2-5; 8 positions agree with TRBD2. Germline loops: CDR1 WSHSY, CDR2 SAAADI. V was clipped by 2 bases and J by 1 base; unmatched bases: 9. The CDR3 is made up of 17 amino acids. CDR3 nucleotides: TGCGCCAGCAGTGAGCCATTAGGGCTAGCGGGCCAAGAGACCCAGTACTTC. This codes for CASSEPLGLAGQETQYF.

Many counts were recorded for this clonotype. V usage is TRBV5-1 and J usage is TRBJ1-2, with D possibly TRBD1 on 5 matching bases. The germline V gene has CDR1 SGHRS and CDR2 YFSETQ. CDR3 length equals 15 residues. Trimming removed 0 bases from V and 3 bases from J, with 12 bases in between. CDR3 in DNA: TGCGCCAGCAGCTTGGTCTGGGGCGAAGACTATGGCTACACCTTC. This gives the protein CASSLVWGEDYGYTF. Together with reference TRBV5-1 and TRBJ1-2, the CDR3 gives the full variable domain: KAGVTQTPRYLIKTRGQQVTLSCSPISGHRSVSWYQQTPGQGLQFLFEYFSETQRNKGNFPGRFSGRQFSNSRSEMNVSTLELGDSALYLCASSLVWGEDYGYTFGSGTRLTVV.

This clonotype has only a few counts. This chain links TRBV4-1 with TRBJ2-3, with 10 bases fitting TRBD2. The CDR3 has 16 amino acids. J gave up 6 bases and V 0 bases, and 6 bases lay outside the gene matches. Per germline, CDR1 MGHRA and CDR2 YSYEKL. DNA of the CDR3: TGCGCCAGCAGCCAAGATTTTACTAGCGGGGCTGATACGCAGTATTTT. Amino acid sequence: CASSQDFTSGADTQYF.

The genes are TRBV20-1 and TRBJ1-1; D not certain. The germline V gene has CDR1 DFQATT and CDR2 SNEGSKA (reference sequence). Deletions cut 3 bases from V and 4 bases from J, with 18 bases between. The length of the CDR3 is 15 residues. CDR3 in amino acids: CSASPREGMGTEAFF. The CDR3 DNA is TGCAGTGCTAGCCCAAGGGAGGGTATGGGCACTGAAGCTTTCTTT.

The CDR3 DNA sequence: TGTGCCAGCAGCCAAGTCTTTAGACGGGTTAACACTGAAGCTTTCTTT. Protein product: CASSQVFRRVNTEAFF. V and J are TRBV3-1 and TRBJ1-1; D ambiguous. Germline CDR1 reads LGHDT; CDR2 reads YNNKEL (reference sequence). The CDR3 is 16 residues long. V lost 1 base and J 2 bases, leaving 14 bases between the germline ends.

The chain uses TRBV6-5 and TRBJ2-1; 10 bases match TRBD2. This CDR3 has 17 amino acids. Trimming at V came to 0 bases and at J to 12 bases, leaving 14 bases not matched to a gene. Germline V gene lookup returns CDR1 MNHEY and CDR2 SVGAGI. In nucleotides, the CDR3 is TGTGCCAGCAGTTACTCGATTGGACTAGCGGCCCTCGATGGGCAGTTCTTC. Translated: CASSYSIGLAALDGQFF.

The rearrangement links TRBV2 to TRBJ1-2; D is uncertain. The CDR3 has 15 amino acids. Germline loops: CDR1 SNHLY, CDR2 FYNNEI. V was shortened by 2 bases and J by 7 bases, with 17 bases between the two germline ends. The CDR3 here is CASSEFVGPSSGYTF. In nucleotides, the CDR3 is TGTGCCAGCAGTGAATTTGTCGGTCCGAGCTCTGGCTACACCTTC.

This chain connects TRBV20-1 to TRBJ1-2; D is ambiguous. With 3 bases removed from V and 6 bases from J, the gap between germline ends came to 11 bases. Per the germline V gene, CDR1 is DFQATT and CDR2 is SNEGSKA (reference sequence). The CDR3 extends over 12 amino acids. CDR3 region: CSASRGFDGYTF. CDR3 coding DNA: TGCAGTGCTAGTCGAGGCTTCGATGGCTACACCTTC.

This clonotype was observed a handful of times. The V and J genes are TRBV6-5 and TRBJ2-7; 9 bases are shared with TRBD1. Losses at the gene ends were 2 bases for V and 3 bases for J; bases not matched to a gene: 5. Germline loops: CDR1 MNHEY, CDR2 SVGAGI. The CDR3 totals 15 residues. The CDR3 here is CASSYARTGDYEQYF. CDR3 bases: TGTGCCAGCAGTTACGCGAGGACAGGGGACTACGAGCAGTACTTC.